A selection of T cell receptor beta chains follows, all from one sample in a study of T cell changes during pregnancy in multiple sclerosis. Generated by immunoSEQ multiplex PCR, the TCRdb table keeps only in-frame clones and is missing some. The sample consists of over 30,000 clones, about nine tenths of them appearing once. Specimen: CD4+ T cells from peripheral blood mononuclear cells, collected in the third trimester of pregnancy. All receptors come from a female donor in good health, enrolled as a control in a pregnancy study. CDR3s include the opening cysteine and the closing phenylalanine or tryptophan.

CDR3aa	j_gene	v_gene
CASSEIRNTGELFF	TRBJ2-2	TRBV10-2
CASSEVRGGQPQHF	TRBJ1-5	TRBV2
CASSSDTGTYNEQFF	TRBJ2-1	TRBV5-1
CASSLADRKGTRYTF	TRBJ1-2	TRBV5-1
CAISDPPGLAGEGTGELFF	TRBJ2-2	TRBV10-3
CASSPADNQPQHF	TRBJ1-5	TRBV18
CASSQDRKQGAYGYTF	TRBJ1-2	TRBV4-3
CASSKADRAWFPYEQYF	TRBJ2-7	TRBV21-1
CASSDNSNAGYGYTF	TRBJ1-2	TRBV7-2
CASSYSTSGGWNEQFF	TRBJ2-1	TRBV6-5
CASTQRTGISEKLFF	TRBJ1-4	TRBV2
CASSYRLERYEQYF	TRBJ2-7	TRBV5-6
CTSSHVAGGSKETQYF	TRBJ2-5	TRBV1
CASSPGGFGSPDTQYF	TRBJ2-3	TRBV28
CASSPSGTADTQYF	TRBJ2-3	TRBV7-9
CASSGGRDSTEAFF	TRBJ1-1	TRBV6-1
CASSLGTGHANTEAFF	TRBJ1-1	TRBV5-1
CASSFGQGNTEAFF	TRBJ1-1	TRBV7-2
CASSFYQTATGYTF	TRBJ1-2	TRBV7-2
CASSWGGVFGSPLHF	TRBJ1-6	TRBV28
CASSSLRDSSYEQYF	TRBJ2-7	TRBV28
CASSPTGSRTEAFF	TRBJ1-1	TRBV14
CASSHTDRGWGYTF	TRBJ1-2	TRBV7-9
CASSGPGQIYEQYF	TRBJ2-7	TRBV27
CASSLGGTGNEQYF	TRBJ2-7	TRBV5-4
CASTPYRVDEAFF	TRBJ1-1	TRBV19
CASRRAEGVETQYF	TRBJ2-5	TRBV5-5
CASSTRTGGGYGYTF	TRBJ1-2	TRBV6-5
CSVEEDGIGNEQYF	TRBJ2-7	TRBV29-1